What follows are 15 T cell receptor beta chains derived from one specimen sequenced in a study of cytomegalovirus exposure and HLA in healthy donors. The PCR made use of 60 Vbeta and 13 Jbeta primers. TCRdb's table, derived via immunoSEQ multiplex PCR, lists solely in-frame clones and lacks some. Among about 200,000 clones listed, roughly four fifths were seen once. The sequenced material came from PBMCs. The receptor source for this set is a man aged 18 to 29 in good health and CMV-seronegative.

This clone came up a few times. The V gene is TRBV5-1, the J gene TRBJ2-5; D gene unclear. The CDR3 contains 12 residues. Per germline, CDR1 SGHRS and CDR2 YFSETQ. Trimming removed 0 bases at V and 3 bases at J, with 3 bases between. The CDR3 sequence: CASSLAEETQYF. The CDR3 DNA sequence: TGCGCCAGCAGCTTGGCGGAAGAGACCCAGTACTTC.

This clone was seen only a few times. The rearrangement uses TRBV13 and TRBJ2-1; D gene unclear. Deletions cut 5 bases from V and 10 bases from J, with 18 bases between. The CDR3 consists of 14 residues. The germline gives CDR1 PRHDT, CDR2 FYEKMQ (reference sequence). This chain's CDR3 is CASSQRPQALEQFF. CDR3 coding DNA: TGTGCCAGCAGCCAACGCCCTCAGGCACTGGAGCAGTTCTTC.

The chain joins TRBV11-2 to TRBJ2-1; possibly TRBD2 for D (6 bases). Germline CDR1 is SGHAT and CDR2 is FQNNGV. This CDR3 is 15 amino acids long. Trimming removed 1 base at V and 2 bases at J, with 9 bases between. CDR3 nucleotide sequence: TGTGCCAGCAGCTTAGTACTAGCTACCTACAATGAGCAGTTCTTC. Its translation: CASSLVLATYNEQFF.

This chain joins TRBV15 and TRBJ2-1; 12 positions agree with TRBD2. Germline V gene data show CDR1 as LNHNV and CDR2 as YYDKDF (reference sequence). Germline trimming cut 1 base from V and 8 bases from J; bases unmatched to any gene: 3. CDR3 length equals 15 residues. The CDR3 protein is CATSRGLAGGDEQFF. CDR3 nucleotide sequence: TGTGCCACCAGCAGAGGGCTAGCGGGAGGGGATGAGCAGTTCTTC.

The CDR3 loop reads CASSSFHSAGMEAFF. As DNA, the CDR3 is TGTGCCAGCAGTTCGTTTCATAGTGCCGGCATGGAGGCTTTCTTT. The J gene is TRBJ1-1, the V gene TRBV6-6, with no clear D. This CDR3 contains 15 residues. Trimming shortened V by 4 bases and J by 11 bases, and 23 bases separated the two germline ends. Germline V gene sequence: CDR1 MNHNY, CDR2 SVGAGI (reference sequence).

This clone was seen once. This CDR3 is missing its conserved last phenylalanine or tryptophan, likely due to a read error. It is unclear where the CDR3 begins or ends on the DNA, so no DNA is shown, and the CDR3 is as TCRdb lists it. This chain joins TRBV21-1 and TRBJ1-5; the D call of TRBD1 is as the table states it, not checked on the DNA. TRBV21-1 is classified as a pseudogene. The CDR3 has 11 amino acids, counting both end residues. The CDR3 loop reads CASSKERTRTN.

This chain links TRBV11-2 with TRBJ2-3; tentative D call: TRBD2 (6 bases). V lost 0 bases and J lost 7, with 17 bases in between. The CDR3 runs to 16 residues. The germline V gene has CDR1 SGHAT and CDR2 FQNNGV. The CDR3 DNA reads as TGTGCCAGCAGCTTAGAAGCCGGGACTCTACGGAATACGCAGTATTTT. This codes for CASSLEAGTLRNTQYF.

This clone was detected only once. The chain uses TRBV10-3 and TRBJ2-2; 9 bases fit TRBD1. Per germline, CDR1 ENHRY and CDR2 SYGVKD. V was clipped by 10 bases and J by 5 bases; unmatched bases: 8. The CDR3 runs to 14 residues. This CDR3 is CATQMTGGTGELFF. The CDR3 DNA is TGTGCCACCCAGATGACAGGGGGAACCGGGGAGCTGTTTTTT.

The gene calls are TRBV19 and TRBJ2-1, with TRBD1 matching over 7 bases. The length of the CDR3 is 18 residues. Germline CDR1 and CDR2: LNHDA and SQIVND (reference sequence). The ends lost 4 bases at V and 6 bases at J; junction bases unmatched: 18. As DNA, the CDR3 is TGTGCCAGTAGTAACTACCCCACACAGGGGCGTGGGGGCAATGAGCAGTTCTTC. This encodes CASSNYPTQGRGGNEQFF.

The rearrangement uses TRBV5-4 and TRBJ1-1; no definite D call. Germline V lookup: CDR1 SGHNT, CDR2 YYREEE (reference sequence). Trimming left V 0 bases short and J 4 bases short, with 7 bases between. The CDR3 consists of 13 residues. The CDR3 spells CASSLGEGTEAFF. CDR3 coding DNA: TGTGCCAGCAGCTTGGGAGAGGGCACTGAAGCTTTCTTT.

This clone was observed a few times. The V call is TRBV19, the J call TRBJ2-1; D is possibly TRBD2 (5 bases). Looked up from germline, CDR1 is LNHDA and CDR2 is SQIVND (reference sequence). The CDR3 runs 14 residues. V shed 5 bases and J shed 2 bases, with 10 bases lying between them. The CDR3 DNA reads TGTGCCAGTAGTGTAACCGGGACCTACAATGAGCAGTTCTTC. Translation gives CASSVTGTYNEQFF.

V and J are TRBV29-1 and TRBJ1-2; possibly TRBD1 for D (6 bases). CDR3 size: 16 residues. Deletions cut 4 bases from V and 2 bases from J, with 20 bases between. Germline V gives CDR1 SQVTM, CDR2 ANQGSEA. The chain's CDR3 is CSVGTTTGYSNYGYTF. In DNA form, the CDR3 reads TGCAGCGTTGGGACGACTACAGGGTACTCCAACTATGGCTACACCTTC.

The genes are TRBV4-3 and TRBJ2-7; 8 bases fit TRBD1. This CDR3 spans 16 amino acids. Germline V gene sequence: CDR1 LGHNA, CDR2 YSLEER. V lost 2 bases, J lost 3 bases, and 9 bases stayed unmatched. In DNA form, the CDR3 reads TGCGCCAGCAGCCAATTCGATGGACAGGGTGTCTACGAGCAGTACTTC. Encoded protein: CASSQFDGQGVYEQYF.

The J gene is TRBJ2-1, the V gene TRBV7-9; the D gene is possibly TRBD1 (5 bases). The germline V gene encodes CDR1 SEHNR and CDR2 FQNEAQ (reference sequence). The V and J ends lost 2 bases and 0 bases respectively, with 8 bases between them. The CDR3 is 15 residues long. The CDR3 sequence is CASSLLQGSYNEQFF. In nucleotides, the CDR3 is TGTGCCAGCAGCTTACTGCAGGGCTCCTACAATGAGCAGTTCTTC.

The chain couples TRBV9 to TRBJ1-2, with unresolved D. This CDR3 comprises 12 residues. V was trimmed by 5 bases and J by 6 bases, leaving 11 bases between them. Germline lookup yields CDR1 SGDLS and CDR2 YYNGEE. In DNA, the CDR3 is TGTGCCAGCAGGTACGGGGAGGATGGCTACACCTTC. Translated, it gives CASRYGEDGYTF.